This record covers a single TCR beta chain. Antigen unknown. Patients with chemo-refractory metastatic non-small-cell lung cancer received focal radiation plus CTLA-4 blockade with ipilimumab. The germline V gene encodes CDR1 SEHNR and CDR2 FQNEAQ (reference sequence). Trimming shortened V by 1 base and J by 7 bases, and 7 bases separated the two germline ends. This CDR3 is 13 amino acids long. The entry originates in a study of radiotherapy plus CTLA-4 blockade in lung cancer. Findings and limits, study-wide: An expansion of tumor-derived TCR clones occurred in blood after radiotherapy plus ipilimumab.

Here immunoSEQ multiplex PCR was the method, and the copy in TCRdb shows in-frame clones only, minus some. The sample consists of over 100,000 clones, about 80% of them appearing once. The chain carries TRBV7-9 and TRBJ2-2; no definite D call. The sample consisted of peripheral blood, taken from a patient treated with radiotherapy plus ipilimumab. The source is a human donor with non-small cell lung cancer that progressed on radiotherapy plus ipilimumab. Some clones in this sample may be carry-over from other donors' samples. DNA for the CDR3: TGTGCCAGCAGCTTAGTAGGCAACGGGGAGCTGTTTTTT. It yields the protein CASSLVGNGELFF.